These T cell receptor beta chains were read from a single sample in a study of blood T cells in healthy people across ages. TCRdb re-derived calls from the 5' RACE reads in MiXCR, one entry per CDR3 protein. Of around 1,500,000 distinct CDR3 sequences in the sample, approximately 38% were seen once. The sequenced sample was blood. The receptors stem from a woman aged 18-30 years in good health. CDR3s include the opening cysteine and the closing phenylalanine or tryptophan. The D gene is left open where the match is weak. Only some rows state a clone size, as once, few, many or a class for expanded clones.

clone size	J gene	V gene	D gene	CDR3 protein	CDR3 DNA
once	TRBJ2-3	TRBV12-3/TRBV12-4	TRBD2	CATGSGRTDTQYF	TGTGCCACGGGTAGCGGGAGAACAGATACGCAGTATTTT
few	TRBJ2-1	TRBV11-2	-	CASSLQPANNEQFF	TGTGCCAGCAGCTTACAACCCGCCAACAATGAGCAGTTCTTC
-	TRBJ2-1	TRBV3-1	-	CVSSQMTGRTIEQFF	TGTGTCAGCAGCCAGATGACGGGCAGGACAATTGAGCAGTTCTTC
-	TRBJ1-2	TRBV5-4	-	CASSHLREGYTF	TGTGCCAGCAGCCACCTTCGGGAGGGCTACACCTTC
-	TRBJ2-3	TRBV11-2	TRBD2	CASSLGTTSVRTDAQYF	TGTGCCAGCAGCTTAGGGACGACTAGCGTACGCACAGATGCGCAGTATTTT
-	TRBJ1-2	TRBV7-2	-	CASSLLEGRIGGYTF	TGTGCCAGCAGCTTACTAGAGGGGAGGATTGGTGGCTACACCTTC
few	TRBJ2-3	TRBV5-1	-	CASSPPGTLTDTQYF	TGCGCCAGCAGCCCACCCGGGACTCTTACAGATACGCAGTATTTT
few	TRBJ2-1	TRBV11-3	TRBD2	CASSPGLGTYNEQFF	TGTGCCAGCAGCCCGGGACTAGGAACCTACAATGAGCAGTTCTTC
-	TRBJ1-2	TRBV5-1	-	CASTAARAYGYTF	TGCGCCAGCACCGCGGCTCGGGCCTATGGCTACACCTTC
few	TRBJ2-1	TRBV2	TRBD2	CASSEGGSPSNEQFF	TGTGCCAGCAGTGAGGGCGGGAGCCCAAGCAATGAGCAGTTCTTC
few	TRBJ1-1	TRBV10-3	TRBD1	CAIQGDREIAEAFF	TGTGCCATCCAGGGGGACAGGGAAATTGCTGAAGCTTTCTTT
-	TRBJ1-1	TRBV12-3/TRBV12-4	-	CAVHGGGDTEAFF	TGTGCCGTACACGGGGGCGGGGACACTGAAGCTTTCTTT
-	TRBJ2-3	TRBV12-3/TRBV12-4	TRBD2	CASSARGGLGADTQYF	TGTGCCAGTAGCGCGCGGGGGGGCCTCGGCGCAGATACGCAATATTTT
few	TRBJ1-5	TRBV2	-	CASSTLLVQPQHF	TGTGCCAGCAGTACCCTTCTCGTTCAGCCCCAGCATTTT
few	TRBJ2-5	TRBV9	TRBD2	CASSVGDSGGLGGETQYF	TGTGCCAGCAGCGTAGGAGATAGCGGGGGGCTCGGCGGAGAGACCCAGTACTTC
few	TRBJ2-1	TRBV28	-	CASSPPFYNEQFF	TGTGCCAGCAGTCCTCCATTCTACAATGAGCAGTTCTTC
-	TRBJ1-2	TRBV29-1	TRBD1	CSVPNGGTGAGYTF	TGCAGCGTTCCAAACGGTGGGACAGGGGCTGGCTACACCTTC
many	TRBJ1-2	TRBV6-6	TRBD1	CASSYTGGYGYTF	TGTGCCAGCAGTTATACAGGGGGCTATGGCTACACCTTC
few	TRBJ2-5	TRBV15	-	CATSRDSLIETQYF	TGTGCCACCAGCAGGGACAGTTTGATCGAGACCCAGTACTTC
-	TRBJ2-7	TRBV6-1	-	CASSDDIQRSANYEQYF	TGTGCCAGCAGTGATGATATCCAGAGGTCAGCTAACTACGAGCAGTACTTC
-	TRBJ1-2	TRBV7-6	TRBD1	CASSPSGQPGYGYTF	TGTGCCAGCAGCCCCTCGGGACAGCCAGGCTATGGCTACACCTTC
many	TRBJ2-1	TRBV27	-	CASSLSSPSYNEQFF	TGTGCCAGCAGCTTATCTAGTCCTTCCTACAATGAGCAGTTCTTC
-	TRBJ2-5	TRBV10-3	-	CAISLGTIQKTQYF	TGTGCCATCAGTCTCGGGACGATTCAAAAGACCCAGTACTTC
-	TRBJ1-2	TRBV27	TRBD1	CASSLERQGAYGYTF	TGTGCCAGCAGTTTAGAACGACAGGGGGCCTATGGCTACACCTTC
-	TRBJ2-1	TRBV11-2	-	CASSFGTPRRNEQFF	TGTGCCAGCAGCTTCGGGACCCCCAGGCGTAATGAGCAGTTCTTC
-	TRBJ2-3	TRBV20-1	-	CSANNERQDTQYF	TGCAGTGCTAACAACGAGCGCCAAGATACGCAGTATTTT
-	TRBJ2-1	TRBV11-1	-	CASSRGLNPYEQFF	TGTGCCAGCAGCCGCGGACTGAACCCCTACGAGCAGTTCTTC
-	TRBJ2-1	TRBV7-9	-	CASSDGGPGDEQFF	TGTGCCAGCAGCGATGGAGGGCCAGGCGATGAGCAGTTCTTC